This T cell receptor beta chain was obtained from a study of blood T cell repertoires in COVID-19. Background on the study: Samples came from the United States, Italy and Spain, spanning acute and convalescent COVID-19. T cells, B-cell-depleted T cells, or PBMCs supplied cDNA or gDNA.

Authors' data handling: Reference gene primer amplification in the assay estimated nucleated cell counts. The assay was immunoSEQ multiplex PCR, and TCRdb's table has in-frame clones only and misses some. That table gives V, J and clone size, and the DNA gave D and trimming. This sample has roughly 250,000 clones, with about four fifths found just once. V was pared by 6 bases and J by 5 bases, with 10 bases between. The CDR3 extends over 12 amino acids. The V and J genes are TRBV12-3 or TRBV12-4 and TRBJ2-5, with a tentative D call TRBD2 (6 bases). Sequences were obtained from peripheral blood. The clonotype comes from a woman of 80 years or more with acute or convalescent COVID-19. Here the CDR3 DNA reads TGTGCCAGCAGGGGACTCGCGGAGACCCAGTACTTC. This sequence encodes CASRGLAETQYF.